This T cell receptor (beta chain) appears in the sequencing data of a study of cytomegalovirus exposure and HLA in healthy donors. Study overall: Some 85 million unique TCRs from HLA-typed donors were held in an early data release. For the 300 to 450 genotyped donors, approximately 83% fell within the Caucasian-associated ancestry cluster.

The primer mix had 60 Vbeta and 13 Jbeta primers. Sequenced by immunoSEQ multiplex PCR; TCRdb stores in-frame clones only, minus some. The table includes about 150,000 clones, around 79% detected once. Study results and caveats: The study had only CMV serostatus as immune exposure information. The authors later linked a missense DCLRE1C variant to TCR beta V- and J-gene trimming.

The CDR3 consists of 15 residues. Looked up from germline, CDR1 is LNHDA and CDR2 is SQIVND (reference sequence). Unmatched junction bases numbered 2, after V lost 4 bases and J lost 1 base. This clone is a singleton in its sample. The antigen is unknown. The J gene is TRBJ1-5, the V gene TRBV19, with 9 bases aligning to TRBD1. Source material: PBMCs. The receptor comes from a woman in her twenties or thirties in good health and CMV-seronegative. The CDR3 loop is CASSRDRESNQPQHF. CDR3 bases: TGTGCCAGTAGTAGGGACAGGGAGAGCAATCAGCCCCAGCATTTT.